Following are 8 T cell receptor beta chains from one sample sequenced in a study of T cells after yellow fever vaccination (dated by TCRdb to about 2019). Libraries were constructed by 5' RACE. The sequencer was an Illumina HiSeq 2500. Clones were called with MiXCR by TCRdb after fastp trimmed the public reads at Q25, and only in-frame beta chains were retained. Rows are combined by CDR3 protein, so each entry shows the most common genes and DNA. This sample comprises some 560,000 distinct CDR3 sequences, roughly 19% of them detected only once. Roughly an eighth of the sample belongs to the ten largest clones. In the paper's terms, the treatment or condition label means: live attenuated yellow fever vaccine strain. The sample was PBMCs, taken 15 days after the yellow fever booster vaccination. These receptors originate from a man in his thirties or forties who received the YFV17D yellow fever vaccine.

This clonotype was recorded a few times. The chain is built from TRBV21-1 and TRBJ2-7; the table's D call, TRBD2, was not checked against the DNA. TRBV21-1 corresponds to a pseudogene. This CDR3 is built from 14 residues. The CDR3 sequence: CASSSSMYGSEQYF. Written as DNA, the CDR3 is TGTGCCAGCAGCAGCAGTATGTACGGGAGCGAGCAGTACTTC.

CDR3 sequence reads: CASSLVGTGEETQYF. The CDR3 bases are TGTGCCAGCAGCTTAGTAGGGACAGGGGAAGAGACCCAGTACTTC. V usage is TRBV7-2 and J usage is TRBJ2-5, with 10 bases lining up with TRBD1. In germline, CDR1 is SGHTA, CDR2 FQGNSA. The CDR3 contains 15 residues. V lost 1 base and J lost 3; bases outside the gene matches: 2.

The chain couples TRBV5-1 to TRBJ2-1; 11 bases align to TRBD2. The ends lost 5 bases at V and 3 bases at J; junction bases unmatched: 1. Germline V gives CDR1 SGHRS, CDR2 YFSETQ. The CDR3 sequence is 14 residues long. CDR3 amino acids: CASRGTSGYNEQFF. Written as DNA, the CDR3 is TGCGCCAGCAGGGGGACTAGCGGCTACAATGAGCAGTTCTTC. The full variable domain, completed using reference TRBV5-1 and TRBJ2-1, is KAGVTQTPRYLIKTRGQQVTLSCSPISGHRSVSWYQQTPGQGLQFLFEYFSETQRNKGNFPGRFSGRQFSNSRSEMNVSTLELGDSALYLCASRGTSGYNEQFFGPGTRLTVL.

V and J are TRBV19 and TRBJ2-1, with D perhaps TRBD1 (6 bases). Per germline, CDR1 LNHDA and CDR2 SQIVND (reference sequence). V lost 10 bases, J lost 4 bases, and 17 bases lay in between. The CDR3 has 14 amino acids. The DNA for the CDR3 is TGTGCCACTAACCGGGACACAGATTACAATGAGCAGTTCTTC. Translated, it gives CATNRDTDYNEQFF.

This CDR3 reads CASSPRAGDYEQYF. For the CDR3, the DNA is TGTGCCAGCAGTCCAAGGGCGGGAGATTACGAGCAGTACTTC. The rearrangement joins TRBV7-2 to TRBJ2-7; 7 bases are shared with TRBD2. Germline CDR1 reads SGHTA; CDR2 reads FQGNSA. The CDR3 length is 14 residues. Losses at the gene ends were 6 bases for V and 4 bases for J; bases not matched to a gene: 9.

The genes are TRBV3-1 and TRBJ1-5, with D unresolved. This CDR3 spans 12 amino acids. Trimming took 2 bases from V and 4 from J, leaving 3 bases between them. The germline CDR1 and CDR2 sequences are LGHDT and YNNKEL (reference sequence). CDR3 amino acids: CASSQPNQPQHF. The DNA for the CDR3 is TGTGCCAGCAGCCAACCGAATCAGCCCCAGCATTTT.

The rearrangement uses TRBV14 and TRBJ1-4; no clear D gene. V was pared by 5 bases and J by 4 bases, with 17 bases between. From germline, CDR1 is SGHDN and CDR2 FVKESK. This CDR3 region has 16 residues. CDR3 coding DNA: TGTGCCAGCAGCGAAAACACGGAGGGTCTTAATGAAAAACTGTTTTTT. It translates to CASSENTEGLNEKLFF.

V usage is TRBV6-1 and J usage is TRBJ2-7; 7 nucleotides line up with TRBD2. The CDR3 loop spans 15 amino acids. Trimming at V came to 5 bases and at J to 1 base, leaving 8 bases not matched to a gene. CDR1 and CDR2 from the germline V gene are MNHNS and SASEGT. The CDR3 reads CASSQSGTASYEQYF. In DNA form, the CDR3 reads TGTGCCAGCAGTCAAAGCGGGACGGCGTCCTACGAGCAGTACTTC.